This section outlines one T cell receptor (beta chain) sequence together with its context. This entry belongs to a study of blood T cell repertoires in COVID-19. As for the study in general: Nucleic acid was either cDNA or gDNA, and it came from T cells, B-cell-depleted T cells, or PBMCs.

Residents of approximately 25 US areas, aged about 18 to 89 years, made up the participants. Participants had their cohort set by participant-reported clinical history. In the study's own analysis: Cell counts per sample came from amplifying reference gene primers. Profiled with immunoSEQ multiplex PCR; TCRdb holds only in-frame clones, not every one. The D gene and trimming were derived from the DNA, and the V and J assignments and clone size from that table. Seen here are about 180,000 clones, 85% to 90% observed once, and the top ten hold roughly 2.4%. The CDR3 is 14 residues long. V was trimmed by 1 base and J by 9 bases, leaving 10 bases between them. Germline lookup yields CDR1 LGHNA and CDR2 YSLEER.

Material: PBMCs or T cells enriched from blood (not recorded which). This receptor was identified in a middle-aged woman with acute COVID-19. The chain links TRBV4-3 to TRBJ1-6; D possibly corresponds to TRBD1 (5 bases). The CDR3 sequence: CASSQGRVGSPLHF. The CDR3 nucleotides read TGCGCCAGCAGCCAAGGCAGGGTGGGTTCACCCCTCCACTTT.